Shown below are 28 T cell receptor beta chains from a single sample sequenced in a study of patients and donors after allogeneic stem cell transplantation. Via MiXCR, TCRdb re-called the RT-PCR reads, giving one row per CDR3 protein. This table has about 160,000 distinct CDR3 sequences, 24% appearing once. Material: blood, either unsorted or a sorted T cell fraction (not recorded which). The receptors were gathered from a human donor who was either an allogeneic HSCT recipient or a stem cell or donor lymphocyte infusion donor (not recorded which). It is not recorded whose cells these are; they may come from a transplant donor.

This clonotype was seen more than once but under ten times. J is TRBJ1-6 and V is TRBV20-1, with a weak D call TRBD1 (6 bases). With 0 bases removed from V and 2 bases from J, the gap between germline ends came to 20 bases. This CDR3 region has 19 residues. Per the germline V gene, CDR1 is DFQATT and CDR2 is SNEGSKA (reference sequence). The CDR3 loop is CSARDPYRAPPAYNSPLHF. In DNA form, the CDR3 reads TGCAGTGCTAGAGACCCTTACAGGGCCCCACCAGCCTATAATTCACCCCTCCACTTT.

This clonotype was recorded a few times. The genes are TRBV29-1 and TRBJ2-7; possibly TRBD1 for D (6 bases). V was cut by 4 bases and J by 3 bases, with 16 bases left in between. CDR3 length: 14 amino acids. Germline V gene sequence: CDR1 SQVTM, CDR2 ANQGSEA. Here the CDR3 DNA reads TGCAGCGTTGTATTTTGGGGACATAGCTACGAGCAGTACTTC. This translates into CSVVFWGHSYEQYF.

This clonotype was seen only a few times. The rearrangement links TRBV5-1 to TRBJ2-1; unclear D gene. The germline V and J ends were trimmed by 0 bases and 8 bases, with 9 bases remaining between them. This CDR3 region has 13 residues. Germline-derived CDR1 and CDR2 are SGHRS and YFSETQ. In DNA, the CDR3 is TGCGCCAGCAGCTTGGATTTGGTGGATGAGCAGTTCTTC. Protein product: CASSLDLVDEQFF.

A few counts support this clonotype. V and J are TRBV5-1 and TRBJ2-4, with 8 bases lining up with TRBD1. Looked up from germline, CDR1 is SGHRS and CDR2 is YFSETQ. Trimming at V came to 2 bases and at J to 6 bases, leaving 7 bases not matched to a gene. The CDR3 extends over 15 amino acids. The CDR3 bases are TGCGCCAGCAGCTTAGGTGGGACAGGAGTAAACATTCAGTACTTC. Translation gives CASSLGGTGVNIQYF. The full variable domain, in which reference TRBV5-1 and TRBJ2-4 provide the parts outside the CDR3, is KAGVTQTPRYLIKTRGQQVTLSCSPISGHRSVSWYQQTPGQGLQFLFEYFSETQRNKGNFPGRFSGRQFSNSRSEMNVSTLELGDSALYLCASSLGGTGVNIQYFGAGTRLSVL.

This clonotype was found a few times. The chain carries TRBV29-1 and TRBJ1-2; a possible D gene is TRBD1 (5 bases). This CDR3 is built from 13 residues. The germline CDR1 and CDR2 sequences are SQVTM and ANQGSEA. V lost 3 bases to trimming and J lost 6 bases, with 14 bases between them. CDR3 in amino acids: CSVEGGYRDGYTF. The DNA of the CDR3 is TGCAGCGTTGAGGGGGGGTATAGAGATGGCTACACCTTC. The complete variable domain, with remaining parts taken from reference TRBV29-1 and TRBJ1-2, reads SAVISQKPSRDICQRGTSLTIQCQVDSQVTMMFWYRQQPGQSLTLIATANQGSEATYESGFVIDKFPISRPNLTFSTLTVSNMSPEDSSIYLCSVEGGYRDGYTFGSGTRLTVV.

The rearrangement links TRBV13 to TRBJ1-1; no definite D call. CDR3 length equals 13 residues. Trimming pared 0 bases from V and 8 bases from J, leaving 10 bases between. Per germline, CDR1 PRHDT and CDR2 FYEKMQ (reference sequence). The CDR3 loop reads CASSLGGSEEAFF. CDR3 DNA sequence: TGTGCCAGCAGCTTAGGGGGGTCTGAAGAAGCTTTCTTT.

The rearrangement uses TRBV19 and TRBJ1-2; D call uncertain. V dropped 0 bases and J dropped 7 bases, with 0 bases sitting between them. The CDR3 loop spans 10 amino acids. Looked up from germline, CDR1 is LNHDA and CDR2 is SQIVND (reference sequence). CDR3 sequence: CASSIDGYTF. For the CDR3, the DNA is TGTGCCAGTAGTATAGATGGCTACACCTTC.

This clonotype has only a few counts. The CDR3 DNA reads as TGTGCCAGCAGCTTACGAGGGGTTGATTCACCCCTCCACTTT. Its translation: CASSLRGVDSPLHF. V usage is TRBV11-3 and J usage is TRBJ1-6, with D possibly being TRBD1 (5 bases). The germline gives CDR1 SGHNT, CDR2 YENEEA. The CDR3 is made up of 14 amino acids. The V end was cut by 2 bases, the J end by 8 bases, with 10 bases between.

This clonotype was found a few times. The rearrangement joins TRBV10-3 to TRBJ2-7; no clear D. V lost 10 bases and J 0 bases, leaving 13 bases between the germline ends. The CDR3 spans 13 residues. CDR1 and CDR2 from the germline V gene are ENHRY and SYGVKD. CDR3 in DNA: TGTGCCAGTACGGGCCCTAGCTCCTACGAGCAGTACTTC. Translated: CASTGPSSYEQYF.

This clonotype has just a few counts. The chain recombines TRBV12-3 or TRBV12-4 with TRBJ2-7; D uncertain. This CDR3 is 13 amino acids long. The V and J ends lost 5 bases and 0 bases respectively, with 8 bases between them. The CDR3 is CASSPKSSYEQYF. The CDR3 region has the DNA TGTGCCAGCAGTCCCAAGAGCTCCTACGAGCAGTACTTC.

The chain has TRBV29-1 and TRBJ1-2, with a possible D match to TRBD1 (5 bases). Trimming removed 3 bases from V and 2 bases from J, with 7 bases in between. The CDR3 is 12 residues long. Germline CDR1 SQVTM, CDR2 ANQGSEA. The CDR3 nucleotides are TGCAGCGTTGATTCAGGGAACTATGGCTACACCTTC. Encoded protein: CSVDSGNYGYTF. The full variable domain, completed using reference TRBV29-1 and TRBJ1-2, is SAVISQKPSRDICQRGTSLTIQCQVDSQVTMMFWYRQQPGQSLTLIATANQGSEATYESGFVIDKFPISRPNLTFSTLTVSNMSPEDSSIYLCSVDSGNYGYTFGSGTRLTVV.

This clonotype has ten or more counts. V is TRBV5-1 and J is TRBJ1-1, with no clear D. V dropped 4 bases and J dropped 11 bases, with 15 bases sitting between them. CDR1 and CDR2 from the germline V gene are SGHRS and YFSETQ. The CDR3 totals 12 residues. CDR3 amino acids: CASSPGDREAFF. The DNA for the CDR3 is TGCGCCAGCAGCCCTGGCGACCGGGAGGCTTTCTTT.

This clonotype was observed at least ten times. The chain has TRBV12-3 or TRBV12-4 and TRBJ1-2; no clear D. V lost 1 base to trimming and J lost 8 bases, with 5 bases between them. This CDR3 region has 11 residues. DNA for the CDR3: TGTGCCAGCAGTTTAGGGGCGGGCTACACCTTC. Amino acids: CASSLGAGYTF.

This clonotype occurred a few times. This chain uses TRBV5-1 with TRBJ1-1; the D gene is possibly TRBD1 (5 bases). V was clipped by 6 bases and J by 0 bases, with 12 bases between them. The CDR3 contains 14 residues. CDR1 is SGHRS, CDR2 YFSETQ, per germline. The CDR3 here is CASKEGRMNTEAFF. The DNA of the CDR3 is TGCGCCAGCAAGGAGGGGCGAATGAACACTGAAGCTTTCTTT.

In its sample, this clonotype was seen many times. CDR3 loop: CASSLADRVGTEAFF. The CDR3 DNA reads TGTGCCAGCAGCTTGGCCGACAGGGTGGGAACTGAAGCTTTCTTT. The chain joins TRBV7-9 to TRBJ1-1, with TRBD1 identical over 7 bases. The CDR3 is 15 residues long. Per the germline V gene, CDR1 is SEHNR and CDR2 is FQNEAQ (reference sequence). Losses at the gene ends were 3 bases for V and 5 bases for J; bases not matched to a gene: 9.

The V call is TRBV6-5, the J call TRBJ2-5; perhaps TRBD2 as D (5 bases). This CDR3 is built from 15 residues. CDR1 is MNHEY, CDR2 SVGAGI, per germline. V was cut by 5 bases and J by 3 bases, with 16 bases left in between. Written as DNA, the CDR3 is TGTGCCAGCAGTCATGCCCCGGGGAGAAAAGAGACCCAGTACTTC. Translated, it gives CASSHAPGRKETQYF.

This clonotype was counted once. The chain employs TRBV24-1 and TRBJ2-1; D is perhaps TRBD1 (6 bases). The CDR3 sequence is 16 residues long. Germline assignment: CDR1 KGHDR and CDR2 SFDVKD. V shed 3 bases and J shed 0 bases, with 11 bases lying between them. The CDR3 DNA reads as TGTGCCACCAGTGATGTGACAGGCCACTCCTACAATGAGCAGTTCTTC. It specifies CATSDVTGHSYNEQFF.

The CDR3 sequence: CASSLDPGMDTQYF. The CDR3 bases are TGTGCCAGCAGCTTAGACCCCGGCATGGATACGCAGTATTTT. V usage is TRBV7-2 and J usage is TRBJ2-3, with D unresolved. Germline V CDR1 and CDR2: SGHTA, FQGNSA. The CDR3 spans 14 residues. Between the trimmed V and J ends, which lost 1 base and 6 bases, there was a span of 11 bases.

This clonotype was counted between two and nine times. CDR3 DNA sequence: TGTGCCAGCAGCATCGACAGCTACGAGCAGTACTTC. This codes for CASSIDSYEQYF. The rearrangement uses TRBV6-2 or TRBV6-3 and TRBJ2-7, with D tentatively TRBD1 (5 bases). Trimming removed 6 bases at V and 3 bases at J, with 9 bases between. This CDR3 is built from 12 residues. CDR1 and CDR2 (germline): MNHEY, SVGEGT.

At least ten counts were recorded for this clonotype. V usage is TRBV20-1 and J usage is TRBJ1-5; D remains ambiguous. Trimming left V 0 bases short and J 2 bases short, with 11 bases between. The CDR3 is 15 residues long. In germline, CDR1 is DFQATT, CDR2 SNEGSKA (reference sequence). The CDR3 reads CSARDNGLGNQPQHF. The DNA for the CDR3 is TGCAGTGCTAGAGACAATGGGTTAGGCAATCAGCCCCAGCATTTT.

The chain couples TRBV29-1 to TRBJ1-1; 7 nucleotides match TRBD1. J gave up 4 bases and V 5 bases, and 7 bases lay outside the gene matches. The CDR3 is 13 amino acids. In germline, CDR1 is SQVTM, CDR2 ANQGSEA. CDR3 loop: CSVSGQTGTEAFF. DNA of the CDR3: TGCAGCGTTTCGGGACAGACCGGCACTGAAGCTTTCTTT.

The rearrangement joins TRBV7-8 to TRBJ2-4; D unresolved. The CDR3 has 12 amino acids. CDR1 is SGHVS and CDR2 is FQNEAQ in the germline V gene. V shed 1 base and J shed 5 bases, with 3 bases lying between them. CDR3 residues: CASSLVENIQYF. In DNA, the CDR3 is TGTGCCAGCAGCTTAGTGGAAAACATTCAGTACTTC.

The V call is TRBV10-3, the J call TRBJ2-7, with a possible D match to TRBD2 (5 bases). The CDR3 is 15 residues long. The germline V and J ends were trimmed by 0 bases and 2 bases, with 11 bases remaining between them. Germline CDR1 ENHRY, CDR2 SYGVKD. CDR3 coding DNA: TGTGCCATCAGTGAGTCTAGAGGGCTCACCTACGAGCAGTACTTC. As protein: CAISESRGLTYEQYF.

The CDR3 loop is CASSPSGTSYEQYF. CDR3 DNA sequence: TGTGCCAGCTCACCTTCCGGGACTTCCTACGAGCAGTACTTC. The rearrangement links TRBV18 to TRBJ2-7; D is possibly TRBD2 (6 bases). The CDR3 spans 14 residues. Germline CDR1 KGHSH, CDR2 LQKENI. The V gene lost 3 bases and the J gene lost 1 base, with 10 bases spanning the gap.

The CDR3 reads CASSPNPTNPGGYTF. CDR3 coding DNA: TGTGCCAGCAGCCCAAACCCGACAAACCCCGGGGGCTACACCTTC. V gene TRBV7-6 combines with J gene TRBJ1-2, with D unresolved. Germline values: CDR1 SGHVS, CDR2 FNYEAQ. The CDR3 is 15 residues long. V was trimmed by 5 bases and J by 8 bases, leaving 21 bases between them.

The chain couples TRBV6-1 to TRBJ2-5; 8 bases line up with TRBD2. V gave up 5 bases and J gave up 5 bases; unmatched junction bases: 7. CDR1 and CDR2 (germline): MNHNS, SASEGT. CDR3 length: 14 residues. CDR3 in amino acids: CASSYSGVGETQYF. CDR3 in DNA: TGTGCCAGCAGTTATAGCGGGGTGGGTGAGACCCAGTACTTC.

This clonotype has just a few counts. The chain carries TRBV4-3 and TRBJ2-3; no firm D call. Germline values: CDR1 LGHNA, CDR2 YSLEER. This CDR3 has 14 amino acids. V was trimmed by 1 base and J by 6 bases, leaving 11 bases between them. The CDR3 spells CASSQAHGGDTQYF. For the CDR3, the DNA is TGCGCCAGCAGCCAAGCCCACGGTGGGGATACGCAGTATTTT.

The chain recombines TRBV5-1 with TRBJ2-5, with unresolved D. This CDR3 is built from 17 residues. Germline CDR1 and CDR2: SGHRS and YFSETQ. V gave up 0 bases and J gave up 0 bases, with 15 bases separating them. CDR3 residues: CASSLVIGLGYQETQYF. In DNA, the CDR3 is TGCGCCAGCAGCTTGGTGATAGGCTTGGGTTACCAAGAGACCCAGTACTTC.